The source of this T cell receptor beta chain is a study of cytomegalovirus exposure and HLA in healthy donors. CDR1 is MNHEY, CDR2 SMNVEV, per germline (reference sequence). V shed 6 bases and J 7 bases; nucleotides not matched to a gene: 12. This CDR3 comprises 16 residues. 60 Vbeta and 13 Jbeta primers were used in PCR. Libraries were prepared by immunoSEQ multiplex PCR; TCRdb keeps only in-frame clonotypes and omits some of them. Of hundreds of thousands of clones in the sample, roughly 80% were seen once. The V and J genes are TRBV27 and TRBJ1-6, with 7 bases aligning to TRBD1. Source material: PBMCs. This receptor was taken from a man aged 25 to 40 in good health and CMV-seronegative. The CDR3 loop is CASSSTGTAPNSPLHF. The CDR3 DNA follows: TGTGCCAGCAGCTCCACTGGGACAGCCCCGAATTCACCCCTCCACTTT.